These T cell receptor beta chains were read from a single sample in a study of technical replicates of blood from a handful of donors. The repertoire was sequenced with immunoSEQ multiplex PCR; TCRdb's copy has only in-frame clones and lacks some. The repertoire holds more than 13,000 clones, roughly 80% seen once, with approximately 12% in the top ten. Sequenced sample: PBMCs. These receptor sequences come from a human donor in good health. The CDR3 runs from the conserved cysteine through the conserved F or W. D genes are given only for firm matches. The size of a clone is reported for some rows only, either as once, few or many, or as a class for expanded clones.

D	size	V	J	CDR3	DNA
TRBD2	once	TRBV14	TRBJ2-1	CASSRWTSANEQFF	TGTGCCAGCAGCCGCTGGACTAGCGCGAATGAGCAGTTCTTC
.	few	TRBV2	TRBJ1-1	CASRLTGLNTEAFF	TGTGCCAGCAGACTTACAGGGTTGAACACTGAAGCTTTCTTT
TRBD1	.	TRBV5-1	TRBJ1-1	CASSDGQGNTEAFF	TGCGCCAGCAGCGACGGACAGGGGAACACTGAAGCTTTCTTT
TRBD2	.	TRBV11-3	TRBJ2-2	CASSPIAGGTGELFF	TGTGCCAGCAGCCCGATAGCGGGAGGCACCGGGGAGCTGTTTTTT
TRBD1	few	TRBV10-1	TRBJ2-7	CASSEPGQGNEQYF	TGCGCCAGCAGTGAGCCCGGACAGGGAAACGAGCAGTACTTC
.	once	TRBV28	TRBJ2-3	CASRSSGTDTQYF	TGTGCCAGCAGGAGCTCAGGGACAGATACGCAGTATTTT
.	.	TRBV2	TRBJ2-5	CASSEDGNQYF	TGTGCCAGCAGTGAAGACGGGAACCAGTACTTC
TRBD2	.	TRBV10-1	TRBJ2-1	CASSVGLAGNNEQFF	TGCGCCAGCAGTGTTGGACTAGCGGGGAACAATGAGCAGTTCTTC
TRBD2	.	TRBV28	TRBJ2-1	CASSSRLAGGPYEQFF	TGTGCCAGCAGTTCTAGGCTAGCGGGAGGGCCCTATGAGCAGTTCTTC
.	.	TRBV30	TRBJ1-1	CAGARGNTEAFF	TGTGCCGGCGCCAGGGGCAACACTGAAGCTTTCTTT
.	.	TRBV11-2	TRBJ2-2	CASSLRGSNTGELFF	TGTGCCAGCAGCTTACGGGGGAGTAACACCGGGGAGCTGTTTTTT
TRBD2	once	TRBV19	TRBJ2-6	CASSMGRAGANVLTF	TGTGCCAGTAGTATGGGGAGGGCTGGGGCCAACGTCCTGACTTTC
TRBD2	large	TRBV6-1	TRBJ2-3	CASSDEAGGGTDTQYF	TGTGCCAGCAGTGATGAAGCGGGAGGGGGCACAGATACGCAGTATTTT
.	.	TRBV6-5	TRBJ2-7	CASSYGQGHYEQYF	TGTGCCAGCAGTTACGGGCAGGGGCACTACGAGCAGTACTTC
TRBD2	.	TRBV6-1	TRBJ2-1	CASSELYGGDYNEQFF	TGTGCCAGCAGTGAGTTGTACGGGGGGGACTACAATGAGCAGTTCTTC
.	.	TRBV5-4	TRBJ1-4	CASSFRERIATNEKLFF	TGTGCCAGCAGCTTCAGGGAAAGAATCGCAACTAATGAAAAACTGTTTTTT
TRBD2	few	TRBV27	TRBJ2-7	CASSDRTSGRASSYEQYF	TGTGCCAGCAGTGACCGGACTAGCGGGAGGGCCAGCTCCTACGAGCAGTACTTC
TRBD2	.	TRBV27	TRBJ2-1	CASSLSGVPYNEQFF	TGTGCCAGCAGTTTAAGCGGGGTCCCCTACAATGAGCAGTTCTTC
TRBD2	few	TRBV27	TRBJ2-7	CASSLRSSGTHEQYF	TGTGCCAGCAGTTTACGGTCTAGCGGGACACACGAGCAGTACTTC
TRBD1	few	TRBV18	TRBJ2-2	CASSPRQGADTGELFF	TGTGCCAGCTCACCAAGGCAGGGGGCGGACACCGGGGAGCTGTTTTTT
.	once	TRBV5-1	TRBJ2-3	CASSLLLSTDTQYF	TGCGCCAGCAGCTTGCTCCTTAGCACAGATACGCAGTATTTT
TRBD2	.	TRBV19	TRBJ2-6	CATAGLAGGTSGANVLTF	TGTGCCACCGCGGGGCTAGCGGGAGGGACCTCTGGGGCCAACGTCCTGACTTTC
TRBD1	.	TRBV7-3	TRBJ1-3	CASSRGTAYENTIYF	TGTGCCAGCAGCCGAGGGACAGCCTATGAAAACACCATATATTTT
TRBD2	large	TRBV19	TRBJ2-7	CASSILAGGSGGDEQYF	TGTGCCAGTAGTATCCTAGCGGGAGGGTCAGGAGGAGATGAGCAGTACTTC
.	.	TRBV12-1	TRBJ2-1	CASSCLRGKANNEQFF	TGTGCCAGCAGCTGCCTCCGCGGGAAGGCAAACAATGAGCAGTTCTTC
.	.	TRBV7-8	TRBJ2-5	CASRQNSEETQYF	TGTGCCAGCCGACAGAATTCAGAAGAGACCCAGTACTTC
.	few	TRBV11-3	TRBJ2-7	CASSFLSSYEQYF	TGTGCCAGCAGCTTTCTCTCCTCCTACGAGCAGTACTTC
.	once	TRBV28	TRBJ2-1	CASSSPGSGYNEQFF	TGTGCCAGCAGCTCCCCGGGTAGCGGTTACAATGAGCAGTTCTTC
TRBD1	.	TRBV18	TRBJ2-5	CASSPPMGQKETQYF	TGTGCCAGCTCGCCACCCATGGGACAGAAAGAGACCCAGTACTTC
.	once	TRBV18	TRBJ1-6	CASSPGGNNSPLHF	TGTGCCAGCTCACCCGGAGGGAATAATTCACCCCTCCACTTT
.	.	TRBV6-5	TRBJ1-1	CASTQGGDTEAFF	TGTGCCAGCACCCAGGGTGGGGACACTGAAGCTTTCTTT
.	few	TRBV14	TRBJ1-2	CASSQRQISTYGYTF	TGTGCCAGCAGCCAACGACAAATCTCAACTTATGGCTACACCTTC
.	few	TRBV27	TRBJ1-3	CASSPQGTGNTIYF	TGTGCCAGCAGTCCACAGGGTACGGGAAACACCATATATTTT
.	.	TRBV5-4	TRBJ2-1	CASSLGLNDNEQFF	TGTGCCAGCAGCTTGGGACTGAACGACAATGAGCAGTTCTTC
.	.	TRBV2	TRBJ2-7	CASSELDYEQYF	TGTGCCAGCAGTGAGTTAGACTACGAGCAGTACTTC
TRBD2	.	TRBV9	TRBJ2-2	CASSVGLAAGELFF	TGTGCCAGCAGCGTAGGGCTAGCGGCCGGGGAGCTGTTTTTT
.	.	TRBV6-1	TRBJ2-7	CASSTTGIYEQYF	TGTGCCAGCAGTACGACAGGAATTTACGAGCAGTACTTC
TRBD1	.	TRBV18	TRBJ1-1	CASSPLPGQKNTEAFF	TGTGCCAGCTCACCTCTGCCGGGACAGAAGAACACTGAAGCTTTCTTT
.	few	TRBV27	TRBJ2-5	CASSYQDSTRETQYF	TGTGCCAGCAGCTATCAGGACAGTACAAGAGAGACCCAGTACTTC
.	.	TRBV5-1	TRBJ2-7	CASSLRLKGVDEQYF	TGCGCCAGCAGCCTTCGTCTGAAAGGAGTGGACGAGCAGTACTTC
TRBD1	.	TRBV19	TRBJ2-7	CASSISRQGPYEQYF	TGTGCCAGTAGTATTTCTCGACAGGGGCCCTACGAGCAGTACTTC
.	.	TRBV7-3	TRBJ2-2	CASSFAGPSAGELFF	TGTGCCAGCAGCTTTGCGGGCCCTTCGGCCGGGGAGCTGTTTTTT